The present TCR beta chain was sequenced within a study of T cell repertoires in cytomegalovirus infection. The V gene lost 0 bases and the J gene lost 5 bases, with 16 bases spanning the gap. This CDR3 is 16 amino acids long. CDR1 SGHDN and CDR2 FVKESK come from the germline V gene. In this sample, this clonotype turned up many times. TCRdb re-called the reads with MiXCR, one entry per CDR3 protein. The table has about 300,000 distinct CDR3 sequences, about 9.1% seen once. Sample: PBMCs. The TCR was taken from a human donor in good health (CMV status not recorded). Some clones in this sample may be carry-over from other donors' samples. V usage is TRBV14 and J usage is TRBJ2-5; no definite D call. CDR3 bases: TGTGCCAGCAGCCAAGACTATCAACACCGAAGGGAGACCCAGTACTTC. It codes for CASSQDYQHRRETQYF. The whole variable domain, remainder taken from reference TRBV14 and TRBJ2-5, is EAGVTQFPSHSVIEKGQTVTLRCDPISGHDNLYWYRRVMGKEIKFLLHFVKESKQDESGMPNNRFLAERTGGTYSTLKVQPAELEDSGVYFCASSQDYQHRRETQYFGPGTRLLVL.